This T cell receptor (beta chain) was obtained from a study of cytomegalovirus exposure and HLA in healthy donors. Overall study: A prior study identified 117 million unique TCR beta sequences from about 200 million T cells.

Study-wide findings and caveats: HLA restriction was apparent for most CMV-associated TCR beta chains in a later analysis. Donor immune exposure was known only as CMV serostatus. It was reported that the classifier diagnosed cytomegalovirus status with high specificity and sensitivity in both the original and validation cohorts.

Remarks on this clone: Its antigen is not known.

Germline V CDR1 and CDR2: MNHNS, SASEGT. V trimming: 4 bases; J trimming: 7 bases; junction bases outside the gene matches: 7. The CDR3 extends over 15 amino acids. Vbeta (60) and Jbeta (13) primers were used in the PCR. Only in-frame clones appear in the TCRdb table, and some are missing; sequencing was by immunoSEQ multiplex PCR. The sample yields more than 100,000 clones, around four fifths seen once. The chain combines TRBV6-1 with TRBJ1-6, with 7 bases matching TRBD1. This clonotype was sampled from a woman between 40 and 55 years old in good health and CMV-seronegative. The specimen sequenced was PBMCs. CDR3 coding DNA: TGTGCCAGCAGTGGACAGGGTACTTGGAATTCACCCCTCCACTTT. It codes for CASSGQGTWNSPLHF.